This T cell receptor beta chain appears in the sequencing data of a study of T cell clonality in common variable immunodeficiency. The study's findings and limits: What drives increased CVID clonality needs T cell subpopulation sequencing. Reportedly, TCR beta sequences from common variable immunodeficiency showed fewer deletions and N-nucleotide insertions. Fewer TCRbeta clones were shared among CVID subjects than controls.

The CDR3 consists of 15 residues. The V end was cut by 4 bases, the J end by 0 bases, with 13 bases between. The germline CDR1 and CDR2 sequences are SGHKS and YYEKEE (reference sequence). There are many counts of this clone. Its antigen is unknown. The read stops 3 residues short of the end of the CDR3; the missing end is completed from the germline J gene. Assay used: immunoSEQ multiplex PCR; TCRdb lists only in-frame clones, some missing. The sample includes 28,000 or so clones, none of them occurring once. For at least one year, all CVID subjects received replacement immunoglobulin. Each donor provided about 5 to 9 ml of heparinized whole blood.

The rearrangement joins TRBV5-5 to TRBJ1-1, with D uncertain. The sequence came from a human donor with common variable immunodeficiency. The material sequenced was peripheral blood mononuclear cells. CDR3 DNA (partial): TGTGCCAGCAGCCCGAGAGGGCCGATGAACACTGAA. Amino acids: CASSPRGPMNTE. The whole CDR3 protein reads CASSPRGPMNTEAFF.